This T cell receptor (beta chain) was obtained from a study of CD8+ T cells in alopecia areata. On the study more broadly: Tofacitinib ran 6 to 18 months, followed by 6 months off drug.

Per germline, CDR1 SNHLY and CDR2 FYNNEI. The ends were cut back, 3 bases at V and 3 bases at J, with 6 bases in the middle. The CDR3 extends over 13 amino acids. RNA was isolated and reverse transcribed to cDNA, the sequencing template. The assay was immunoSEQ multiplex PCR, and TCRdb's table has in-frame clones only and misses some. The sample yields some 130,000 clones, approximately 49% seen once. The sample consisted of CD8+ T cells sorted from blood, taken at week 0. The TCR sequence derives from a human donor with alopecia areata. V usage is TRBV2 and J usage is TRBJ2-1; maybe TRBD1 (6 bases). The DNA for the CDR3 is TGTGCCAGCAGTGAGGACAGCTACAATGAGCAGTTCTTC. This translates into CASSEDSYNEQFF.